Below, one T cell receptor (beta chain) is given with its context. The antigen it binds to is not known. No per-base quality is available; no much larger clone lies one base away. This specimen comes from a study of blood T cell repertoires in COVID-19 (dated by TCRdb to 2020 to 2021). General notes on the study: Samples covering the acute and convalescent phases of COVID-19 were provided by collaborators in the United States, Italy and Spain. Samples were obtained from the ongoing ImmuneRACE study (first 160 participants) and from over a thousand subjects provided by 6 global collaborators. The dataset comprised deeply sampled blood TCRbeta repertoires from subjects exposed to, actively infected with, or recovered from COVID-19. The repertoires were made available in a free public database intended to serve as a resource for research on the immune response to SARS-CoV-2. Nearly every sample came with metadata listing a de-identified subject ID, COVID-19 status, age in years and sex. The material from the prospective study consisted of cDNA or gDNA derived from T cells, B-cell-depleted T cells, or PBMCs. HLA class I and class II types, where available, came from metadata supplied by the sample provider rather than from assay-based typing. Study-wide conclusions, independent of this receptor: How much clinical and demographic metadata was included differed by source and by participant, and the metadata was provided uncurated.

Each collaborating institution followed its own protocols to collect whole blood in K2EDTA tubes. For TCRbeta analysis, collaborators shipped samples as frozen whole blood, isolated PBMCs, or DNA extracted from either of those sample types. The immunoSEQ Assay, a bias-controlled multiplex PCR, was used to amplify TCRbeta CDR3 regions from genomic DNA. The authors processed their data as follows. The number of nucleated cells in each sample was estimated by amplification of reference gene primers within the assay. To quantify the absolute abundance of each unique TCRbeta CDR3 rearrangement, sequence reads were collapsed and filtered. For each sample, productive Simpson clonality was calculated as the square root of Simpson's diversity index over productive rearrangements. The table was pulled from immuneACCESS by TCRdb, which kept in-frame rearrangements only. Such tables lose some clones; where checked, under half of the loss comes from unresolved V genes, and the rest has no known cause. For V, J and clone size, that table is used; D and trimming come from the DNA. Here the sample has around 200,000 clones; approximately 80% occur a single time. Roughly 6.3% of the sample is taken by the ten largest.

The TCR comes from a human donor in a cohort sampled during active COVID-19. The source material was peripheral blood.

CDR3 protein: CASSYQGGYGYTF. The sequenced DNA: TGTGCCAGCAGCTACCAGGGAGGCTATGGCTACACCTTC. The rearrangement joined TRBV7-3 to TRBJ1-2; TRBD1 is perhaps the D gene, given 5 matching bases. The CDR3 contains 13 residues, cysteine and phenylalanine counted. The retained sequence is limited to the CDR3, 39 bases, with the frame set at the first base. V gives up 4 bases and J gives up 4 bases, and the segment between their germline ends measures 10 bases. The germline V gene provides CDR1 SGHTA and CDR2 FQGTGA.